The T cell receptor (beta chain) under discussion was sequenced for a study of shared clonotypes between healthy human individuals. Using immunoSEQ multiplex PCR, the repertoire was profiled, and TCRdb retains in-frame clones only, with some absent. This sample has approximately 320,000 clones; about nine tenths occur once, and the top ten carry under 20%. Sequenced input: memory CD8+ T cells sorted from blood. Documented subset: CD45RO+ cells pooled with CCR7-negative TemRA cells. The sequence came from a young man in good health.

This CDR3 reads CASSLRTDLYEQYF. The DNA for the CDR3 is TGTGCCAGCAGCCTCCGGACTGACCTCTACGAGCAGTACTTC. The V call is TRBV11-2, the J call TRBJ2-7, with D perhaps matching TRBD2 (5 bases). This CDR3 is built from 14 residues. The V end lost 5 bases, the J end lost 3 bases, and 14 bases lay between the germline ends. Germline V gene data show CDR1 as SGHAT and CDR2 as FQNNGV.